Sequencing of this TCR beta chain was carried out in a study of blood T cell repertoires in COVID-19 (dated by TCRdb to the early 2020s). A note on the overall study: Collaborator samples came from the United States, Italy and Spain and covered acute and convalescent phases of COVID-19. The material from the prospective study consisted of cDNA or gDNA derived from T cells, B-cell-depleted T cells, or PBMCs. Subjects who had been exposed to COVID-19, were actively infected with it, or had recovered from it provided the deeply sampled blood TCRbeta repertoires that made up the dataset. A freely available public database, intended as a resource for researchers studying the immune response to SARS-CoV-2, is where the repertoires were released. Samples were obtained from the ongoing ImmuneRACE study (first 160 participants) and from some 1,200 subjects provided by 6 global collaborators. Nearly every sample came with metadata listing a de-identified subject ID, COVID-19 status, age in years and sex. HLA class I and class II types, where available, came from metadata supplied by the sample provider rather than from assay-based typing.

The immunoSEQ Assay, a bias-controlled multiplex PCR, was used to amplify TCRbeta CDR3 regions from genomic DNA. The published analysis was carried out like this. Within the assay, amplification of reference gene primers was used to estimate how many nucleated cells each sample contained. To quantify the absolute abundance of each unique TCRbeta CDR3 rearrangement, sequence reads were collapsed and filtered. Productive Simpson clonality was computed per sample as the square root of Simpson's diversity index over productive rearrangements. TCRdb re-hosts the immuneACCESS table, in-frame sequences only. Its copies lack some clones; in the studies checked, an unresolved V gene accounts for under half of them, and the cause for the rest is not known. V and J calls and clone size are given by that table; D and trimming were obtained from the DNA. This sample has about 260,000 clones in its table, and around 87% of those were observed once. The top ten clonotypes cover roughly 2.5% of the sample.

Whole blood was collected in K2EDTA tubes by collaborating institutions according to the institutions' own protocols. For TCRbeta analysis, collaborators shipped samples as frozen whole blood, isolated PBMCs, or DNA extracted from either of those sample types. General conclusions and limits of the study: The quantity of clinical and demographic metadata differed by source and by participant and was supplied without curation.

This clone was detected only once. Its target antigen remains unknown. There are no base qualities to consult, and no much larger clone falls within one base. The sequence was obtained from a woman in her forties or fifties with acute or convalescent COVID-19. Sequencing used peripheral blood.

The CDR3 region has the sequence CASSVGLAPSYEQYF. The DNA sequence follows: TGTGCCAGCAGCGTAGGACTAGCGCCCTCCTACGAGCAGTACTTC. The rearrangement joined TRBV9 to TRBJ2-7; 8 bases in the junction line up with TRBD2. The CDR3 starts with the cysteine, ends with the phenylalanine, and has 15 residues. This entry keeps only the CDR3 DNA: 45 bases, framed from base 1. CDR1 and CDR2, looked up from the germline V gene, are SGDLS and YYNGEE. From V the trimming removes 0 bases and from J it removes 0 bases, while the gene matches leave 2 bases of the junction unaccounted for. The CDR3, completed at both ends by the reference TRBV9 and TRBJ2-7 genes, gives the full variable domain DSGVTQTPKHLITATGQRVTLRCSPRSGDLSVYWYQQSLDQGLQFLIQYYNGEERAKGNILERFSAQQFPDLHSELNLSSLELGDSALYFCASSVGLAPSYEQYFGPGTRLTVT.